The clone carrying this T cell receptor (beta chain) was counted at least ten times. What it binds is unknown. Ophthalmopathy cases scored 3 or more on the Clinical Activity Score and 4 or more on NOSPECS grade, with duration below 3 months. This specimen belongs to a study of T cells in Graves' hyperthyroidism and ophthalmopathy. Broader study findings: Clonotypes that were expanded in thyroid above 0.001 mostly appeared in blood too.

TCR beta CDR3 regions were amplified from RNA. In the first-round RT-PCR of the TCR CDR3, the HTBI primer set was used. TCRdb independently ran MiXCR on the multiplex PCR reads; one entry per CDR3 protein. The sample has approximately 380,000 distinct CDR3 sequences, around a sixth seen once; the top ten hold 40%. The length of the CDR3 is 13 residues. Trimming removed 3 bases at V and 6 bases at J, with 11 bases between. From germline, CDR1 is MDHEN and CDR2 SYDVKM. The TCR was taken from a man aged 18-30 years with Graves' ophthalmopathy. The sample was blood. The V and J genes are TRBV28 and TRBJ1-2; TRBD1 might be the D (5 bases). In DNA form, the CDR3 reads TGTGCCAGCAGTTTTGGGGCCGGGGATGGCTACACCTTC. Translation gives CASSFGAGDGYTF.